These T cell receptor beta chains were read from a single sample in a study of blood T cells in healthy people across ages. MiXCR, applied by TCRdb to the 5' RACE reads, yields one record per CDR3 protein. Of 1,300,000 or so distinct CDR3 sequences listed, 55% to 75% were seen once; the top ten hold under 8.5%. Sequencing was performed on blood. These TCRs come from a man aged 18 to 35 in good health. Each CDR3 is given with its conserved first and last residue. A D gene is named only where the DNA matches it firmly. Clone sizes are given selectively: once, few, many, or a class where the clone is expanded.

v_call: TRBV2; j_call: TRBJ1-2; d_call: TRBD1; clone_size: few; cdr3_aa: CASSATRDRGSYGYTF; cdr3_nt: TGTGCCAGCAGTGCAACCCGGGACAGGGGCTCATATGGCTACACCTTC
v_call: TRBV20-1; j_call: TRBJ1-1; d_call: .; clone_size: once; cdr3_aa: CSASRTARNTEAFF; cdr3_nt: TGCAGTGCTAGTAGGACAGCCCGAAACACTGAAGCTTTCTTT
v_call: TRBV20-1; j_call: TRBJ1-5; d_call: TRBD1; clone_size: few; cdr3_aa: CSARPHHTGVSNQPQHF; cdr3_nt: TGCAGTGCTAGACCCCACCATACAGGGGTAAGCAATCAGCCCCAGCATTTT
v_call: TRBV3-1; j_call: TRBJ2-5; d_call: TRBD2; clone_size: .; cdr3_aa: CASSQDGRLAGETQYF; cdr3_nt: TGTGCCAGCAGCCAAGATGGGAGGCTAGCGGGTGAGACCCAGTACTTC
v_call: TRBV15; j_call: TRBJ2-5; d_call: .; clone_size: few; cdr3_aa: CATSTTNQETQYF; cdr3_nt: TGTGCCACCAGCACGACAAACCAAGAGACCCAGTACTTC
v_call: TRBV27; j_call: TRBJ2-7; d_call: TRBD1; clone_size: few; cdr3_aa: CASGHTGVDEQYF; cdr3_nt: TGTGCCAGCGGACACACAGGGGTCGACGAGCAGTACTTC
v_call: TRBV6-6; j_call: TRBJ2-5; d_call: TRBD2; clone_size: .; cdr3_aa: CASSYLVGRGKETQYF; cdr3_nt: TGTGCCAGCAGTTATTTAGTTGGGCGGGGGAAAGAGACCCAGTACTTC
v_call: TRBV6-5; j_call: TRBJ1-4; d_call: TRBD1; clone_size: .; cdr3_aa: CASSSNRGRIVEKLFF; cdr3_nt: TGTGCCAGCAGCTCCAACAGGGGGCGAATTGTTGAAAAACTGTTTTTT
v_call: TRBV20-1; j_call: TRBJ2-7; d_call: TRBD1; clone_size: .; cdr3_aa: CSAFPRTGRLTYEQYF; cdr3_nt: TGCAGTGCTTTTCCTCGGACAGGGCGTCTTACCTACGAGCAGTACTTC
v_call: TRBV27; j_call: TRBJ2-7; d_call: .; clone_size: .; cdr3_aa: CASSLIPMGEQYF; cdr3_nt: TGTGCCAGCAGTTTAATCCCTATGGGCGAGCAGTACTTC
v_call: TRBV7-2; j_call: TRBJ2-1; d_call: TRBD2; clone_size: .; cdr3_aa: CASSFSGGLEGNEQFF; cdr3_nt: TGTGCCAGCAGCTTTAGCGGGGGGCTTGAGGGGAATGAGCAGTTCTTC
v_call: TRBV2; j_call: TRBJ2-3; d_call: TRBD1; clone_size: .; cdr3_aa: CASSVDGDSRTDTQYF; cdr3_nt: TGTGCCAGCAGTGTGGACGGGGACAGCCGCACAGATACGCAGTATTTT
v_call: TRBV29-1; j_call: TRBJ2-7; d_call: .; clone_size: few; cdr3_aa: CSVEQEHEQYF; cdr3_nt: TGCAGCGTTGAACAGGAACACGAGCAGTACTTC
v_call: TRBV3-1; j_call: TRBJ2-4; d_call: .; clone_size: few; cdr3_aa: CASSQGGTQRYF; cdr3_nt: TGTGCCAGCAGCCAAGGGGGGACTCAGCGGTACTTC
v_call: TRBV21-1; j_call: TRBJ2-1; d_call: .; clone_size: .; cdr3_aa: CASSKPGSEQFF; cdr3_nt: TGTGCCAGCAGCAAACCTGGGTCGGAGCAGTTCTTC
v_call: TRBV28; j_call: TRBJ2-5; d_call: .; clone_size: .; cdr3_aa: CASIDLIAGETQYF; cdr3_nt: TGTGCCAGCATAGACCTCATAGCAGGGGAGACCCAGTACTTC
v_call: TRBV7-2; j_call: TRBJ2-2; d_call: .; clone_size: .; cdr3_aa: CASSPVRELFF; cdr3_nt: TGTGCCAGCAGCCCTGTTAGAGAGCTGTTTTTT
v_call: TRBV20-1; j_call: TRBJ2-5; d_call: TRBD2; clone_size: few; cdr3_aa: CSAPAGSRTNEQYF; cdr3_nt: TGCAGTGCCCCAGCGGGATCAAGGACAAATGAGCAGTACTTC
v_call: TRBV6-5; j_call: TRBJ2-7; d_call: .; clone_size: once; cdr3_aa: CASSSLGRHYEQYF; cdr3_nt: TGTGCCAGCAGTTCCCTCGGTCGTCACTACGAGCAGTACTTC
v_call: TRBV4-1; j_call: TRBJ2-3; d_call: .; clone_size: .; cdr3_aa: CASSQGSVDTQYF; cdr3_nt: TGCGCCAGCAGCCAGGGTAGTGTAGATACGCAGTATTTT
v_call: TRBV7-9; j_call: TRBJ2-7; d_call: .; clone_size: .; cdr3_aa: CASSLHGGGRVYEQYF; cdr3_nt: TGTGCCAGCAGTTTGCATGGGGGGGGCAGGGTCTACGAGCAGTACTTC
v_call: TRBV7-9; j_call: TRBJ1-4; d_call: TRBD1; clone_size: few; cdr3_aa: CASSPTTGGNEKLFF; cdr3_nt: TGTGCCAGCAGCCCTACGACAGGGGGAAATGAAAAACTGTTTTTT
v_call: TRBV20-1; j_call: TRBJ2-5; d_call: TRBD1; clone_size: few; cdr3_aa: CSAVGTGEETQYF; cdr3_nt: TGCAGTGCTGTGGGGACAGGGGAAGAGACCCAGTACTTC